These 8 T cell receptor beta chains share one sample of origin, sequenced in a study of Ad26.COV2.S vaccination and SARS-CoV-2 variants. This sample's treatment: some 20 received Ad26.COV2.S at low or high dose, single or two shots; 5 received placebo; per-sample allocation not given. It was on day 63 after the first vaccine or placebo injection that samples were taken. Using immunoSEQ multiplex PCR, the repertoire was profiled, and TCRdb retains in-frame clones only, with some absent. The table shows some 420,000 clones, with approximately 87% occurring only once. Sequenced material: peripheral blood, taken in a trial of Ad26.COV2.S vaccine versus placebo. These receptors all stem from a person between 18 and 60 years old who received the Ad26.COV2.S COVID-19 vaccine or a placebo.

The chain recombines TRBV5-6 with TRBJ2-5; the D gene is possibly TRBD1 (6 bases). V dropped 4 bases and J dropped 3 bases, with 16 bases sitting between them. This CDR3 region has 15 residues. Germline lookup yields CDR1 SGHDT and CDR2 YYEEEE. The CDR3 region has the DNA TGTGCCAGCAGCACATTAGGATACAGGGAAGAGACCCAGTACTTC. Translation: CASSTLGYREETQYF.

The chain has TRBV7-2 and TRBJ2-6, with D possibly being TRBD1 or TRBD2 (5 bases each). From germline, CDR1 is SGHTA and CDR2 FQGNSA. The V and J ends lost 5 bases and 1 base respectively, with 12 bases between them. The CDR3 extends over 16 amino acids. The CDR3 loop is CASSLGTLSGANVLTF. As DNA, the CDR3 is TGTGCCAGCAGCCTAGGGACCCTATCTGGGGCCAACGTCCTGACTTTC.

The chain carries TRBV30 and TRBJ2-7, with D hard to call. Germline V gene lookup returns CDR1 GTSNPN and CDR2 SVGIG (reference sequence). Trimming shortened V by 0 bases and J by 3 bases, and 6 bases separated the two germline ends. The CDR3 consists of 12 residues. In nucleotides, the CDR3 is TGTGCCTGGAGTGTTTACAGCTACGAGCAGTACTTC. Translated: CAWSVYSYEQYF.

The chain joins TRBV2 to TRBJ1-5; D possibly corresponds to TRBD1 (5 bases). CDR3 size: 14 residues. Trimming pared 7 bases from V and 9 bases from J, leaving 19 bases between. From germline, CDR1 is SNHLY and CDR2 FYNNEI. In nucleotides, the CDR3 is TGTGCCAGCACCGCGGGACGTAACTTGGGGCCCCAGCATTTT. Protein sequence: CASTAGRNLGPQHF.

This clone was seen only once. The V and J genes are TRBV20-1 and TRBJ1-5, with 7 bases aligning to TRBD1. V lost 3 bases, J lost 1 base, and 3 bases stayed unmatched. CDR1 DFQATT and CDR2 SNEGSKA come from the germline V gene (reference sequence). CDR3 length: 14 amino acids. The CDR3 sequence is CSASMGQSNQPQHF. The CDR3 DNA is TGCAGTGCTAGTATGGGACAGAGCAATCAGCCCCAGCATTTT.

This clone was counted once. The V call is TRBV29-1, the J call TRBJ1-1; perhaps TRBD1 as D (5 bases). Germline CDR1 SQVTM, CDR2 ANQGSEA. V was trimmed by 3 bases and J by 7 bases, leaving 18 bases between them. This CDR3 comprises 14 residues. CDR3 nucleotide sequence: TGCAGCGTTGAGACCGACAGTTGGTTTGATGAAGCTTTCTTT. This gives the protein CSVETDSWFDEAFF.

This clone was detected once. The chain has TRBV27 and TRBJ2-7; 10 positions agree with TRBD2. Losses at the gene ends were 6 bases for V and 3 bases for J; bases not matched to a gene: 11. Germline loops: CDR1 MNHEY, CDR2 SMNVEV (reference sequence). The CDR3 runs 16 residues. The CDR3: CASRSRPGLAYYEQYF. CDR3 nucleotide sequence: TGTGCCAGCAGATCCCGGCCGGGACTAGCGTACTACGAGCAGTACTTC.

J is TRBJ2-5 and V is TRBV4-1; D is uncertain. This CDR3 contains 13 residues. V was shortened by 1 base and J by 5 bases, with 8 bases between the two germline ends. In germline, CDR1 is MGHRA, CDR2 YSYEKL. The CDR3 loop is CASSQGRQETQYF. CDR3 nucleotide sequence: TGCGCCAGCAGCCAAGGCAGGCAGGAGACCCAGTACTTC.